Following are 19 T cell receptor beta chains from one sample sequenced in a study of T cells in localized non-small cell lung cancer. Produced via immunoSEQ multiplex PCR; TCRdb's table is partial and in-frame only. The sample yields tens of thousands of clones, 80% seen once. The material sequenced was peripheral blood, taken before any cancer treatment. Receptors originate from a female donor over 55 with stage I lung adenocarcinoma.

The DNA of the CDR3 is TGTGCCTGGAGTGCCCCCCCCAATGGGGGCTACACCTTC. It specifies CAWSAPPNGGYTF. The V and J genes are TRBV30 and TRBJ1-2, with D unclear. The CDR3 loop spans 13 amino acids. The V gene's germline CDR1 is GTSNPN and CDR2 SVGIG (reference sequence). The V end lost 1 base, the J end lost 8 bases, and 14 bases lay between the germline ends.

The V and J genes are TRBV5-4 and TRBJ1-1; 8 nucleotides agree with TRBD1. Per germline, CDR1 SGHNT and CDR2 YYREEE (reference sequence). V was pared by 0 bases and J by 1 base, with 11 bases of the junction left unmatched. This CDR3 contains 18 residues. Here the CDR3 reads CASSLGARDRTRNTEAFF. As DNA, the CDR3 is TGTGCCAGCAGCTTGGGGGCTCGGGACAGGACTAGGAACACTGAAGCTTTCTTT.

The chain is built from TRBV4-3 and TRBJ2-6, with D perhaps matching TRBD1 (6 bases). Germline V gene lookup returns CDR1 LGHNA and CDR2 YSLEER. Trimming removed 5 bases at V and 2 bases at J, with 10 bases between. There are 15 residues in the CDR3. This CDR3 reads CASSSGQTGANVLTF. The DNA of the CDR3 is TGCGCCAGCAGCTCTGGACAGACTGGGGCCAACGTCCTGACTTTC.

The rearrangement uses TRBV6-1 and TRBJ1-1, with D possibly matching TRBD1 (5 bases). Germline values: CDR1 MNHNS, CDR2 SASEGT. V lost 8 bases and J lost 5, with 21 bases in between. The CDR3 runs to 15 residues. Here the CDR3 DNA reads TGTGCCAGCCTCGCCAATTGGGGGGTAGGGACTGAAGCTTTCTTT. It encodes CASLANWGVGTEAFF.

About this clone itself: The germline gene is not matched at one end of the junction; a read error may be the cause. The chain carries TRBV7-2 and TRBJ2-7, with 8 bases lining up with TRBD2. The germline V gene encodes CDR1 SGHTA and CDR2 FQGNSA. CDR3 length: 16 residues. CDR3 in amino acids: CASSFPPRLAHYDQYF. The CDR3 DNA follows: TGTGCCAGCAGCTTTCCCCCGAGACTAGCGCACTACGATCAGTACTTC.

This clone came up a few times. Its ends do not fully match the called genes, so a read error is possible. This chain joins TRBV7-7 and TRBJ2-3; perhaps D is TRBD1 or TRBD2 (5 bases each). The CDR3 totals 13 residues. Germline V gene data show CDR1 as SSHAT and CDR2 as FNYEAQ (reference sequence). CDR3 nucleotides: TGTGCTAGCAGCTTAGTTTCGAGGGGTCCGCAGTATTTT. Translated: CASSLVSRGPQYF.

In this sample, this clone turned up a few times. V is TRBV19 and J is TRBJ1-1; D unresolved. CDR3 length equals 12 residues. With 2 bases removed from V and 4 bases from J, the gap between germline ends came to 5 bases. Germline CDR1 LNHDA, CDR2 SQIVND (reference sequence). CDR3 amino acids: CASSIMSTEAFF. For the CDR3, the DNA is TGTGCCAGTAGTATAATGAGCACTGAAGCTTTCTTT.

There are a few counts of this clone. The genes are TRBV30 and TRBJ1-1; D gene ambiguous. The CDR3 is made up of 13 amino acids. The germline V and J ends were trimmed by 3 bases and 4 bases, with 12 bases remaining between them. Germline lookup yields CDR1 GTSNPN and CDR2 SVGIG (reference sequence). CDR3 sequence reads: CAWRRGGGTEAFF. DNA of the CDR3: TGTGCCTGGAGACGGGGAGGAGGCACTGAAGCTTTCTTT. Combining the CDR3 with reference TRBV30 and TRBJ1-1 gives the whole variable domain SQTIHQWPATLVQPVGSPLSLECTVEGTSNPNLYWYRQAAGRGLQLLFYSVGIGQISSEVPQNLSASRPQDRQFILSSKKLLLSDSGFYLCAWRRGGGTEAFFGQGTRLTVV.

The CDR3 loop reads CAAAGAGETQYF. The CDR3 coding sequence is TGTGCCGCCGCGGGGGCGGGGGAGACCCAGTACTTC. This sequence joins TRBV10-3 and TRBJ2-5; the D gene is possibly TRBD2 (7 bases). The CDR3 contains 12 residues. Trimming cost V 11 bases and J 5 bases, with 15 bases left between them. Germline V gene data show CDR1 as ENHRY and CDR2 as SYGVKD.

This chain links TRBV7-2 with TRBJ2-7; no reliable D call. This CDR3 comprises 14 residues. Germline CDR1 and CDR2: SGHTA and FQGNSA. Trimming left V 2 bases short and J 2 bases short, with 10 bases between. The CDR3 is CASSLRVGTYEQYF. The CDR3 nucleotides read TGTGCCAGCAGCTTAAGGGTCGGAACCTACGAGCAGTACTTC.

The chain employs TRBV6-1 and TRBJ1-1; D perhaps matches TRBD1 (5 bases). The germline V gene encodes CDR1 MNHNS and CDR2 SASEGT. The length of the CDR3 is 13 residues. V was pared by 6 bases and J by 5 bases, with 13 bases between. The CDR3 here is CASRLSWGTEAFF. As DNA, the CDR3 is TGTGCCAGCAGGCTGTCATGGGGGACTGAAGCTTTCTTT.

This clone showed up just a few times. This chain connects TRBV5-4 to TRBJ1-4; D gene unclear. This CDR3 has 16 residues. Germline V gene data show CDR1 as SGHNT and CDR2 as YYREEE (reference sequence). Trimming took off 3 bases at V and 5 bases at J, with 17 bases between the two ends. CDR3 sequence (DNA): TGTGCCAGCAGCTATCAAGGCTTGAGAGAGAATGAAAAACTGTTTTTT. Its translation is CASSYQGLRENEKLFF.

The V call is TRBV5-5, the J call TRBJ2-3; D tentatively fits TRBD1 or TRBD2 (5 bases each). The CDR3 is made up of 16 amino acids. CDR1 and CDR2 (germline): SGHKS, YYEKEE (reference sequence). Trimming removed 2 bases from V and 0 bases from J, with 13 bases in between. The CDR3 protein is CASSFPGTVSTDTQYF. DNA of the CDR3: TGTGCCAGCAGCTTTCCTGGGACGGTTAGCACAGATACGCAGTATTTT.

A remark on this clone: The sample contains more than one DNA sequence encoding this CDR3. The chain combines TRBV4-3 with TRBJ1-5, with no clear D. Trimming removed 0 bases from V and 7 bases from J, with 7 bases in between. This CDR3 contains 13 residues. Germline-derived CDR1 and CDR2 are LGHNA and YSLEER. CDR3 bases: TGCGCCAGCAGCCAAGATACCCGACAGCCCCAGCATTTT. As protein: CASSQDTRQPQHF.

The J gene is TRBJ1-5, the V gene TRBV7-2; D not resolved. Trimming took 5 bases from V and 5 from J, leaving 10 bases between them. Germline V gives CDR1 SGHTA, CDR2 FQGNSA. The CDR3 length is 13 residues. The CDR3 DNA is TGTGCCAGCAGCCTTATTTGGGATCAGCCCCAGCATTTT. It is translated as CASSLIWDQPQHF.

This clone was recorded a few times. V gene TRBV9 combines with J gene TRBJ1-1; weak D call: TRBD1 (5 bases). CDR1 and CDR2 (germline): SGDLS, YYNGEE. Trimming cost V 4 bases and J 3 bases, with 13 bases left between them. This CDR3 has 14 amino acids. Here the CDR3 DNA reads TGTGCCAGCAGCCCCCGGGGGGTAGACACTGAAGCTTTCTTT. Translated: CASSPRGVDTEAFF.

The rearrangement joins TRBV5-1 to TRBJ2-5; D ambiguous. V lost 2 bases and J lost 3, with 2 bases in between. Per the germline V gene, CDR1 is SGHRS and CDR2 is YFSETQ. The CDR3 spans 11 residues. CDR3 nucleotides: TGCGCCAGCAGCTTTAAAGAGACCCAGTACTTC. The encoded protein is CASSFKETQYF. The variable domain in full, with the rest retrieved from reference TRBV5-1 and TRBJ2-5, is KAGVTQTPRYLIKTRGQQVTLSCSPISGHRSVSWYQQTPGQGLQFLFEYFSETQRNKGNFPGRFSGRQFSNSRSEMNVSTLELGDSALYLCASSFKETQYFGPGTRLLVL.

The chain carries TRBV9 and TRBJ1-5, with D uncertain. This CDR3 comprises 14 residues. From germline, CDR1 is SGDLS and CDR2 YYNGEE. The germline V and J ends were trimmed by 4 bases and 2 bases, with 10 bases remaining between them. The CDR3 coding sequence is TGTGCCAGCAGCCAAGGAGGCGGCAATCAGCCCCAGCATTTT. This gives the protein CASSQGGGNQPQHF.

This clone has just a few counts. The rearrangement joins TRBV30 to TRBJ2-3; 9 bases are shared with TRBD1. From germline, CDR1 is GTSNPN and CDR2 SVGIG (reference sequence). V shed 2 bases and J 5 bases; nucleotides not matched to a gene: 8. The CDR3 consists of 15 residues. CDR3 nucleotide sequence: TGTGCCTGGAGTTCGAGACAGGGGGTGAGAGATACGCAGTATTTT. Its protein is CAWSSRQGVRDTQYF.